This T cell receptor (beta chain) was identified during a study of cytomegalovirus exposure and HLA in healthy donors. The study, taken as a whole, reports: The presence/absence work took it that sequencing depth was about the same across donors.

The CDR3 has 19 amino acids. Losses at the gene ends were 0 bases for V and 0 bases for J; bases not matched to a gene: 11. Germline V gene sequence: CDR1 LNHDA, CDR2 SQIVND (reference sequence). Researchers ran the PCR with 60 Vbeta and 13 Jbeta primers. The repertoire was sequenced with immunoSEQ multiplex PCR; TCRdb's copy has only in-frame clones and lacks some. Counted here are roughly 110,000 clones, roughly four fifths occurring once; the ten biggest clones make up around 5.8%. Points on this clone: The target antigen is unknown.

The chain has TRBV19 and TRBJ2-1; TRBD2 matches at 7 bases. The receptor was derived from a woman between 45 and 65 years old in good health and CMV-seropositive. Sequenced sample: PBMCs. The CDR3 here is CASSIDPPSGFSSYNEQFF. In DNA, the CDR3 is TGTGCCAGTAGTATAGACCCTCCTAGCGGCTTCAGCTCCTACAATGAGCAGTTCTTC.